This T cell receptor (beta chain) derives from a study of blood T cells in healthy people across ages. This CDR3 comprises 14 residues. Germline V CDR1 and CDR2: SGHDT, YYEEEE. For the second PCR, which ran for about 6 to 11 cycles, a sample-barcoded 5' primer and a J-beta primer mix were used. A template-switch adaptor containing 12 random nucleotides labeled each cDNA molecule. Each CDR3 protein is one row after TCRdb ran MiXCR on the 5' RACE reads. The sample has over a million distinct CDR3 sequences, about 25% seen once; the top ten hold less than 0.85%. This clonotype was seen more than once but under ten times. Compared with germline, one end of the junction differs, possibly owing to a read error. This same sample was also taken into another study, of T cells of mothers and their children. That paper adds: Regardless of relatedness, pairs show thymic selection shaping TCR recombination output in a similar manner.

The chain carries TRBV5-6 and TRBJ2-5; D gene ambiguous. The source material was blood. The sequence was obtained from a girl aged 2 to 9 in good health. In DNA, the CDR3 is TGTGTCAGCAGCCCCGGAGAGGTGGTAGAGACCCAGTACTTC. As protein: CVSSPGEVVETQYF.